This T cell receptor beta chain is from a study of T cells in Graves' hyperthyroidism and ophthalmopathy. Trimming shortened V by 0 bases and J by 0 bases, and 9 bases separated the two germline ends. The CDR3 has 16 amino acids. CDR1 and CDR2 from the germline V gene are SGHDN and FVKESK. This clonotype was seen at least ten times. Its target is unknown. It was uncontrolled infection, other autoimmune disease, pregnancy or lactation that excluded patients. Clinical symptoms, serum thyroxine, TRAb, thyroid ultrasound and orbital computed tomography informed diagnoses. Amplification targeted TCR beta CDR3 regions from RNA transcripts. The HTBI primer set drove a first-round RT-PCR of the TCR CDR3. TCRdb re-analysed the multiplex PCR reads in MiXCR, keeping a single row per CDR3 protein. The sample records around 600,000 distinct CDR3 sequences, approximately 14% being singletons. Findings of the study overall: Using 13 V-J features, a model discriminated ophthalmopathy from stable hyperthyroidism.

The sequence was collected from a woman in her 30s with Graves' hyperthyroidism. This chain connects TRBV14 to TRBJ2-1, with D perhaps TRBD2 (5 bases). The sample taken for sequencing was blood. The CDR3 nucleotides read TGTGCCAGCAGCCAAGATTGGGAGAGCTCCTACAATGAGCAGTTCTTC. Translated, it gives CASSQDWESSYNEQFF.